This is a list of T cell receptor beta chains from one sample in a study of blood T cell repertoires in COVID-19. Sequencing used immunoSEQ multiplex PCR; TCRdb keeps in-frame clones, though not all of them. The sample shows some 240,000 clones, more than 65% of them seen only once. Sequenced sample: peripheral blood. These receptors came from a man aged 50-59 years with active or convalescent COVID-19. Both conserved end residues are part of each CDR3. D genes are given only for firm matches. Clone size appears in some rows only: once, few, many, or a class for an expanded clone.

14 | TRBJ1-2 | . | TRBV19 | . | CASSREPNFYGYTF | TGTGCCAGCAGTCGAGAGCCCAACTTTTATGGCTACACCTTC
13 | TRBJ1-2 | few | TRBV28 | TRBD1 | CAIEGQNYYGYTF | TGTGCCATCGAGGGACAGAACTACTATGGCTACACCTTC
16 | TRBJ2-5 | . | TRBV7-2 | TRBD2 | CASSLPGPSGGAPVDF | TGTGCCAGCAGCTTACCAGGCCCTAGCGGGGGGGCCCCGGTTGACTTC
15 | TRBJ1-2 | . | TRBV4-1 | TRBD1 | CASSQLGQANYGYTF | TGCGCCAGCAGCCAATTAGGACAGGCTAACTATGGCTACACCTTC
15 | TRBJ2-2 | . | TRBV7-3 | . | CASSLSTWPAGELFF | TGTGCCAGCAGCTTAAGCACATGGCCAGCCGGGGAGCTGTTTTTT
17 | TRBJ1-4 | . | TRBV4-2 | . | CASSQDSSGLGEEKLFF | TGTGCCAGCAGCCAAGATAGCTCGGGACTGGGAGAGGAAAAACTGTTTTTT
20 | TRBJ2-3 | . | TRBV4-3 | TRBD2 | CASSHMPRLAGVPSTDTQYF | TGCGCCAGCAGCCATATGCCTAGACTAGCGGGGGTCCCTAGCACAGATACGCAGTATTTT
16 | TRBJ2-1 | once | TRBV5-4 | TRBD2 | CASSTLLAGNYNEQFF | TGTGCCAGCAGCACCCTACTAGCGGGGAACTACAATGAGCAGTTCTTC
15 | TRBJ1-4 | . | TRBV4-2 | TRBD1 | CASSRDRAIGEKLFF | TGTGCCAGCAGCCGAGACAGGGCCATAGGTGAAAAACTGTTTTTT
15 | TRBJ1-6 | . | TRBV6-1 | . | CASSEFGTPNSPLHF | TGTGCCAGCAGTGAATTCGGGACACCCAATTCACCCCTCCACTTT
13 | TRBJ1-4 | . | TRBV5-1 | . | CASSRDIAEKLFF | TGCGCCAGCAGTCGGGACATTGCTGAAAAACTGTTTTTT
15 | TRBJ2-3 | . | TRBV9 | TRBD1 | CASSVAGTGGDTQYF | TGTGCCAGCAGCGTAGCTGGGACAGGGGGAGATACGCAGTATTTT
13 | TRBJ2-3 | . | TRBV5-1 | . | CASTPDGADTQYF | TGCGCCAGCACCCCGGACGGGGCAGATACGCAGTATTTT
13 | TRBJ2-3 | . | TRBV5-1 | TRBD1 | CASIGQGTDTQYF | TGCGCCAGCATAGGACAGGGTACAGATACGCAGTATTTT
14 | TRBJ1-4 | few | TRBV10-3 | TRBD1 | CAISDSDRGWKLFF | TGTGCCATCAGTGACTCGGACAGGGGATGGAAACTGTTTTTT
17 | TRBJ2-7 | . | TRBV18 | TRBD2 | CASSPFGGSLKSYEQYF | TGTGCCAGCTCCCCTTTTGGCGGGAGCCTAAAGTCCTACGAGCAGTACTTC
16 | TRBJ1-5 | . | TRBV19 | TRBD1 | CASREDAGGPHQPQHF | TGTGCCAGTAGGGAAGACGCAGGGGGTCCGCATCAGCCCCAGCATTTT
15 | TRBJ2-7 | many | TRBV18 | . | CASSRYRDSSYEQYF | TGTGCCAGCTCCCGGTACCGGGACTCCTCCTACGAGCAGTACTTC
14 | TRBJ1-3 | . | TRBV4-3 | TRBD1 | CASSLGQGRHTIYF | TGCGCCAGCAGCCTCGGACAGGGGAGACACACCATATATTTT
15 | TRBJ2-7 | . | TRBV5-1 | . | CASSSYSGSSYEQYF | TGCGCCAGCAGCTCCTATAGCGGATCCTCCTACGAGCAGTACTTC
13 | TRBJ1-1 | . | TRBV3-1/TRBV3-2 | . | CASSQGSGTEAFF | TGTGCCAGCAGCCAAGGGTCGGGCACTGAAGCTTTCTTT
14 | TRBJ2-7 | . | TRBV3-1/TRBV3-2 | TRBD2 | CASSPGGVSYEQYF | TGTGCCAGCAGCCCGGGGGGGGTCTCCTACGAGCAGTACTTC
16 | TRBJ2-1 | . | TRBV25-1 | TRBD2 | CASSAVSGIPDNEQFF | TGTGCCAGCAGTGCCGTAAGCGGGATCCCCGACAATGAGCAGTTCTTC
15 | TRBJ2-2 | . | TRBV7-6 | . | CASSLGSGHTGELFF | TGTGCCAGCAGCTTAGGTTCAGGGCACACCGGGGAGCTGTTTTTT
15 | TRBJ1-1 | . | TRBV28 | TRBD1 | CASSTTGGKGTEAFF | TGTGCCAGCAGCACGACAGGGGGCAAGGGCACTGAAGCTTTCTTT
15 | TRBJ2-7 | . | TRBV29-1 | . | CSVLKLAGVHYEQYF | TGCAGCGTCTTGAAGTTGGCAGGGGTTCACTACGAGCAGTACTTC
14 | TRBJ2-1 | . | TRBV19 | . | CASSNRDTYNEQFF | TGTGCCAGTAGTAACCGGGACACTTACAATGAGCAGTTCTTC
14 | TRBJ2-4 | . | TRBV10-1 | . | CASRTRCAKNIQYF | TGCGCCAGCAGGACACGATGCGCCAAAAACATTCAGTACTTC
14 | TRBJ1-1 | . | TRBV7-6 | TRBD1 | CASSPRQGGTEAFF | TGTGCCAGCAGCCCAAGACAGGGAGGCACTGAAGCTTTCTTT
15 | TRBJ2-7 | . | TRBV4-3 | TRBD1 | CASSQGTGPDYEQYF | TGCGCCAGCAGCCAAGGGACAGGGCCGGACTACGAGCAGTACTTC
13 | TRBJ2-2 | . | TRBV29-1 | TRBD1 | CSVETGVGGELFF | TGCAGCGTTGAGACAGGGGTTGGCGGGGAGCTGTTTTTT
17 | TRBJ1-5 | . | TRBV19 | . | CASSLRGGSNSNQPQHF | TGTGCCAGTAGTCTGCGGGGGGGATCTAATAGCAATCAGCCCCAGCATTTT
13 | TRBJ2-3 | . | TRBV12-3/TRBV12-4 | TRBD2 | CASRTTSADTQYF | TGTGCCAGCAGAACTACTAGCGCAGATACGCAGTATTTT
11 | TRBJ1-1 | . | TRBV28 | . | CAATANTEAFF | TGTGCCGCTACAGCAAACACTGAAGCTTTCTTT
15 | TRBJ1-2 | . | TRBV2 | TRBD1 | CASRQQGAGNYGYTF | TGTGCCAGCAGGCAACAGGGGGCAGGGAACTATGGCTACACCTTC
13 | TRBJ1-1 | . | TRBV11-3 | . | CASSLRVGARAFF | TGTGCCAGCAGCTTAAGGGTAGGGGCTCGGGCTTTCTTT
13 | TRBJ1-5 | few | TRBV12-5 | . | CASAWGSNQPQHF | TGTGCTAGCGCATGGGGCTCCAATCAGCCCCAGCATTTT
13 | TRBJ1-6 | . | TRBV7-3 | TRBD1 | CASSANRGSPLHF | TGTGCCAGCAGCGCCAACAGGGGTTCACCCCTCCACTTT
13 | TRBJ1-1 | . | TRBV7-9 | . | CASSLTGLTEAFF | TGTGCCAGCAGCTTAACAGGGCTGACTGAAGCTTTCTTT
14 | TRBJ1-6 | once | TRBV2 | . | CASSARGNGSPLHF | TGTGCCAGCAGTGCCAGGGGAAACGGTTCACCCCTCCACTTT
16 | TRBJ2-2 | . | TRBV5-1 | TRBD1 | CASSPVGTGNTGELFF | TGCGCCAGCAGCCCGGTCGGGACAGGGAACACCGGGGAGCTGTTTTTT
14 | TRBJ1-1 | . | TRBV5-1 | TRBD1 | CASSYDRGYTEAFF | TGCGCCAGCAGCTATGACAGGGGGTACACTGAAGCTTTCTTT
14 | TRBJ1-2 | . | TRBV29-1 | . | CSVEGSRDSHGYTF | TGCAGCGTTGAAGGAAGCAGGGATTCCCATGGCTACACCTTC
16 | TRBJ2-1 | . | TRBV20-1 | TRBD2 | CSASIAGGLSYNEQFF | TGCAGTGCTAGTATAGCGGGAGGTCTCTCCTACAATGAGCAGTTCTTC